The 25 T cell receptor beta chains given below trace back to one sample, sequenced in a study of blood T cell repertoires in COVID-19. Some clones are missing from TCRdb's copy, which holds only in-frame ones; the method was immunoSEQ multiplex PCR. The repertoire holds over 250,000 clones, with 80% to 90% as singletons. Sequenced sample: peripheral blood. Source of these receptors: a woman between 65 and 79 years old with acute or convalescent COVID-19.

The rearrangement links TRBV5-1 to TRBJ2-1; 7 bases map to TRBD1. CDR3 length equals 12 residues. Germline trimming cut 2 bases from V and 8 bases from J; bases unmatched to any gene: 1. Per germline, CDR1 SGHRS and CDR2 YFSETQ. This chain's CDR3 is CASSFDRDEQFF. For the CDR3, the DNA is TGCGCCAGCAGCTTTGACAGGGATGAGCAGTTCTTC.

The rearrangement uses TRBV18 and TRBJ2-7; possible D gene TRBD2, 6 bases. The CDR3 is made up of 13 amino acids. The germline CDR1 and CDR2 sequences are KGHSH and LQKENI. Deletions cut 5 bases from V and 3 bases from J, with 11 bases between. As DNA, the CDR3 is TGTGCCAGCTCAACAAGGAGGGGCTACGAGCAGTACTTC. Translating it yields CASSTRRGYEQYF.

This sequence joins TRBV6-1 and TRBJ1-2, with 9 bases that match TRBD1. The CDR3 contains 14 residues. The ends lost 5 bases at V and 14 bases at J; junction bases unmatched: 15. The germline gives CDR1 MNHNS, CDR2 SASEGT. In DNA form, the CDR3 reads TGTGCCAGCAGTTCCCCGTCGACAGGGGGGCTAGGAACCTTC. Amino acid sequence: CASSSPSTGGLGTF.

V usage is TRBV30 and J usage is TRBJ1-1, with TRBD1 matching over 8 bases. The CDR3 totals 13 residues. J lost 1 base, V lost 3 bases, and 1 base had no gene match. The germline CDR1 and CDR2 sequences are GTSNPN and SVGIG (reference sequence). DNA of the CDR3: TGTGCCTGGAGGGGACAGGAGAACACTGAAGCTTTCTTT. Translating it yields CAWRGQENTEAFF.

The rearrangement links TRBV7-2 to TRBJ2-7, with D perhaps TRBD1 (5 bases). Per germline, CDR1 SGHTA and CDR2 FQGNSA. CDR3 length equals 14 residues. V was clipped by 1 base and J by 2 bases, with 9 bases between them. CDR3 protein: CASSLEGPTYEQYF. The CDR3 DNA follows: TGTGCCAGCAGCTTAGAGGGGCCGACCTACGAGCAGTACTTC. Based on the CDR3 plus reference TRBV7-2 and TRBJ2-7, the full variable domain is GAGVSQSPSNKVTEKGKDVELRCDPISGHTALYWYRQSLGQGLEFLIYFQGNSAPDKSGLPSDRFSAERTGGSVSTLTIQRTQQEDSAVYLCASSLEGPTYEQYFGPGTRLTVT.

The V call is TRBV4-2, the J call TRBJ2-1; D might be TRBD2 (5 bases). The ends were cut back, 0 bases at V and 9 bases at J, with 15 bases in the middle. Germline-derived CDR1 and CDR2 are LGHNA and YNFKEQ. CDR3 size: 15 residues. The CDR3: CASSQELTRGGEQFF. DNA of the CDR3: TGTGCCAGCAGCCAAGAACTCACTAGAGGCGGTGAGCAGTTCTTC.

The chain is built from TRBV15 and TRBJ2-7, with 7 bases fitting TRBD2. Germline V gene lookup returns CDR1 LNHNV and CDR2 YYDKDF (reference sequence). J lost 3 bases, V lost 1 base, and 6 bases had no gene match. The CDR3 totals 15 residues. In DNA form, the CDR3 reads TGTGCCACCAGCAGAGTGTCTAGCGGAGGCTACGAGCAGTACTTC. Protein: CATSRVSSGGYEQYF. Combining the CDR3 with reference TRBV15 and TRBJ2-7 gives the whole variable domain DAMVIQNPRYQVTQFGKPVTLSCSQTLNHNVMYWYQQKSSQAPKLLFHYYDKDFNNEADTPDNFQSRRPNTSFCFLDIRSPGLGDTAMYLCATSRVSSGGYEQYFGPGTRLTVT.

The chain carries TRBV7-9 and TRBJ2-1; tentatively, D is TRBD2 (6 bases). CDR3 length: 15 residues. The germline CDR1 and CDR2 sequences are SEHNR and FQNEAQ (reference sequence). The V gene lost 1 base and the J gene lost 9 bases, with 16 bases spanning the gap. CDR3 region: CASSLVGGEAVEQFF. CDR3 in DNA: TGTGCCAGCAGCTTAGTCGGGGGAGAAGCAGTTGAGCAGTTCTTC. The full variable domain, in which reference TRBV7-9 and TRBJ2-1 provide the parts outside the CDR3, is DTGVSQNPRHKITKRGQNVTFRCDPISEHNRLYWYRQTLGQGPEFLTYFQNEAQLEKSRLLSDRFSAERPKGSFSTLEIQRTEQGDSAMYLCASSLVGGEAVEQFFGPGTRLTVL.

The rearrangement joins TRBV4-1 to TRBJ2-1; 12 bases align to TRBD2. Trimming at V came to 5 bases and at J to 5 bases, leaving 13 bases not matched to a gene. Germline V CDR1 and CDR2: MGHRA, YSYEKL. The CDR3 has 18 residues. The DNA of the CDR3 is TGCGCCAGCAGCTCAGGACTAGCGGGGCCACTGACACACAATGAGCAGTTCTTC. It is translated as CASSSGLAGPLTHNEQFF.

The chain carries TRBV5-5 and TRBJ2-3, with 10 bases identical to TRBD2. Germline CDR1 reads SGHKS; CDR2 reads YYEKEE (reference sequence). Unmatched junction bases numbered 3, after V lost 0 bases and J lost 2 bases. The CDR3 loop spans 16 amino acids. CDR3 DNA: TGTGCCAGCAGCTTGGTTGGGACTAGCGTCACAGATACGCAGTATTTT. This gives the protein CASSLVGTSVTDTQYF.

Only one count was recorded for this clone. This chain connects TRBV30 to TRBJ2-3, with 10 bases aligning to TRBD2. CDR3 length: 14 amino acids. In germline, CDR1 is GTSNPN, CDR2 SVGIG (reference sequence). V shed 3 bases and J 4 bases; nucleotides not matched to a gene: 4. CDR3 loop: CAWRTSGAPDTQYF. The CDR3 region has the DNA TGTGCCTGGAGAACTAGCGGGGCCCCAGATACGCAGTATTTT.

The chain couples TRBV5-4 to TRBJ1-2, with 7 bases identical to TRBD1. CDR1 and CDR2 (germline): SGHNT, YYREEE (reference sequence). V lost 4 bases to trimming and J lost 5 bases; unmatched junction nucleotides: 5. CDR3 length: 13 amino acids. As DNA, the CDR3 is TGTGCCAGCAGCCCGACAGGGACTTATGGCTACACCTTC. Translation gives CASSPTGTYGYTF. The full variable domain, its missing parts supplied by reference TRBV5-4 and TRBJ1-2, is ETGVTQSPTHLIKTRGQQVTLRCSSQSGHNTVSWYQQALGQGPQFIFQYYREEENGRGNFPPRFSGLQFPNYSSELNVNALELDDSALYLCASSPTGTYGYTFGSGTRLTVV.

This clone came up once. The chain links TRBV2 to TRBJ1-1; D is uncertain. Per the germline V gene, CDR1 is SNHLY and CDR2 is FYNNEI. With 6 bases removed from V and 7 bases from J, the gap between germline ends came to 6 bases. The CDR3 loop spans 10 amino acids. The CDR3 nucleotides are TGTGCCAGCAGACGGGATGAAGCTTTCTTT. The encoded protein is CASRRDEAFF.

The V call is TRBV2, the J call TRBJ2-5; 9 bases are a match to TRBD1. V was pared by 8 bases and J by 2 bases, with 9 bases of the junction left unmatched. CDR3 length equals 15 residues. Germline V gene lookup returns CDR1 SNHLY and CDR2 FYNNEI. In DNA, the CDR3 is TGTGCCAGCGGGGACCCGGACAGGGGACAAGAGACCCAGTACTTC. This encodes CASGDPDRGQETQYF.

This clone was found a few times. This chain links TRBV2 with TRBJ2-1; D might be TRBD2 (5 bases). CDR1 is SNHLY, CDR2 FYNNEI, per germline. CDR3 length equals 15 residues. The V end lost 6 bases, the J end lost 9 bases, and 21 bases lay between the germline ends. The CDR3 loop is CASRLAELGSSEQFF. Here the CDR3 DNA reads TGTGCCAGCAGACTGGCAGAACTAGGGTCTAGTGAGCAGTTCTTC.

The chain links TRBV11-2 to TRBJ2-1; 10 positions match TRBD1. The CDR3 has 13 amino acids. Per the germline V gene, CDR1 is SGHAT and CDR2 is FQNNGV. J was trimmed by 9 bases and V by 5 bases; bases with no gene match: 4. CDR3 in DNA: TGTGCCAGCAGCCTGGGGACAGGGGTTGAGCAGTTCTTC. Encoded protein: CASSLGTGVEQFF.

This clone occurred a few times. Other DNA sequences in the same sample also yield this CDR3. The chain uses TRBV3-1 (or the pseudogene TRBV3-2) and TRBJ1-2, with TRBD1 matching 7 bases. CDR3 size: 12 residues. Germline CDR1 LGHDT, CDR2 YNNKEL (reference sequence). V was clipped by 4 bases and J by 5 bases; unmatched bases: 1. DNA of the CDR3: TGTGCCAGCAGCCGACAGGGTTATGGCTACACCTTC. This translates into CASSRQGYGYTF.

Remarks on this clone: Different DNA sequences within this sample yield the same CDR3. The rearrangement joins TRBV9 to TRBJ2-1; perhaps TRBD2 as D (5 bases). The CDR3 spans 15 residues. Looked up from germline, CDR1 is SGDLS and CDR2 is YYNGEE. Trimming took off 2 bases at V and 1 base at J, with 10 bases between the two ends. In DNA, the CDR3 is TGTGCCAGCAGCGTCGAGGGAAGATCCTACAATGAGCAGTTCTTC. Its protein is CASSVEGRSYNEQFF.

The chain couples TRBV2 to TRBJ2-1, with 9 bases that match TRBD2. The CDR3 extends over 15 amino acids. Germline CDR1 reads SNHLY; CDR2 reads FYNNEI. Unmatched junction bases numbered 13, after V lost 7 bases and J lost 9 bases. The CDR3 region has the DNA TGTGCCAGCATCGTGGGACGGCGGGGGGGCGGTGAGCAGTTCTTC. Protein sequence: CASIVGRRGGGEQFF.

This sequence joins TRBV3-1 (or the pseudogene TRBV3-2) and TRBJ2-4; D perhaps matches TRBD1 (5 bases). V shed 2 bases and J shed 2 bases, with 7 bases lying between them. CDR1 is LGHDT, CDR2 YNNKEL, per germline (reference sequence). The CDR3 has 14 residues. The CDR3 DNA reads TGTGCCAGCAGCCAACAGGGATCCAAAAACATTCAGTACTTC. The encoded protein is CASSQQGSKNIQYF.

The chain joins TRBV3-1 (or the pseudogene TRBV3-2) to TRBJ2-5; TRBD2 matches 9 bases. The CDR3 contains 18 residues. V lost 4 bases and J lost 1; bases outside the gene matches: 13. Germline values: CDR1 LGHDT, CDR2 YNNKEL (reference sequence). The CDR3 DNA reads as TGTGCCAGCAGCCCTCGGGGGCGGGGGGGCCAGGGCCAAGAGACCCAGTACTTC. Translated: CASSPRGRGGQGQETQYF.

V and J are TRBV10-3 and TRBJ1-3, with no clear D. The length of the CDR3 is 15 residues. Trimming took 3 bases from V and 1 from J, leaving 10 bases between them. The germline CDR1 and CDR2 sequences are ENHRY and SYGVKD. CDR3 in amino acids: CAISDGGSSGNTIYF. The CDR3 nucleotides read TGTGCCATCAGTGACGGCGGATCTTCTGGAAACACCATATATTTT.

The CDR3 loop reads CATGLAPEKLFF. CDR3 coding DNA: TGTGCTACCGGACTAGCCCCGGAAAAACTGTTTTTT. The chain combines TRBV12-5 with TRBJ1-4; D is unresolved. Per the germline V gene, CDR1 is LGHNT and CDR2 is FRNRAP. The CDR3 sequence is 12 residues long. V lost 10 bases and J lost 8, with 14 bases in between.

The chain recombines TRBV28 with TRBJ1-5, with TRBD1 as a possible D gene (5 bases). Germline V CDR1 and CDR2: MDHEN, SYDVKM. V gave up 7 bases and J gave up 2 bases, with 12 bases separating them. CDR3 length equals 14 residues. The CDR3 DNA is TGTGCCAGCACGTCTGGCAGGGGCAATCAGCCCCAGCATTTT. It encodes CASTSGRGNQPQHF.

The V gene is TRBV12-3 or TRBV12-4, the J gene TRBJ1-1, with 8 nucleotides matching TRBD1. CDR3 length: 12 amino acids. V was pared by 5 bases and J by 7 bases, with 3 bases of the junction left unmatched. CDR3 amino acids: CASSRDRGEAFF. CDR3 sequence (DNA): TGTGCCAGCAGTCGTGACAGGGGTGAAGCTTTCTTT.